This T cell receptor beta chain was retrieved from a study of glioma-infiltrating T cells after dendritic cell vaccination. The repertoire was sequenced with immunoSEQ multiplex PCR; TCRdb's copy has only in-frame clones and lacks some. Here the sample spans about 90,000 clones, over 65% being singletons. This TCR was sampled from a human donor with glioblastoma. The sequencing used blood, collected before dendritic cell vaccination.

The CDR3 sequence is CASSLGTGSNTGELFF. CDR3 in DNA: TGTGCCAGCAGTTTAGGGACAGGTTCGAACACCGGGGAGCTGTTTTTT. This chain links TRBV6-6 with TRBJ2-2; 8 nucleotides agree with TRBD1. Per the germline V gene, CDR1 is MNHNY and CDR2 is SVGAGI (reference sequence). CDR3 length equals 16 residues. The V gene end was trimmed by 4 bases and the J gene end by 0 bases; junction bases not matched to a gene: 4.